This T cell receptor (beta chain) is drawn from a study of T cell repertoires in cytomegalovirus infection. Across the study: It was the public TCR beta signatures that indicated both CMV infection and matching HLA type.

TCRdb reprocessed the reads with MiXCR, giving one entry per CDR3 protein. The sample lists 700,000 to 950,000 distinct CDR3 sequences, approximately 32% seen once, with roughly 12% in the top ten. As to this clonotype: Its antigen is unknown.

The study, taken as a whole, reports: Identification of carriers of CMV plus the relevant HLA was performed using cumulative public TCR beta family frequency.

The clonotype comes from a human donor in good health (CMV status not recorded). Some clones in this sample may be carry-over from other donors' samples. The sequences come from cultured CD8+ T cells from PBMCs, collected from culture after CMV antigen stimulation.

In DNA form, the CDR3 reads TGTGCCAGCAGCTTAGACAGGGGGCCCTACCTCGTAAAGCCAGATACGCAGTATTTT. Its translation: CASSLDRGPYLVKPDTQYF. This chain joins TRBV7-9 and TRBJ2-3; 9 nucleotides agree with TRBD1. V lost 1 base and J lost 4; bases outside the gene matches: 15. Germline CDR1 SEHNR, CDR2 FQNEAQ (reference sequence). CDR3 length: 19 amino acids.